The sample holds many counts of the clone carrying this TCR beta chain. Its antigen remains unknown. This entry belongs to a study of regulatory T cells in long-lasting Graves disease. For the study at large: Newly diagnosed Graves' patients took antithyroid drugs under 3 months.

As for time point: newly diagnosed GD, antithyroid drugs for less than 3 months. PBMC RNA served as the TCR library source. The study's findings and limits: Persistent disease favored TRBV28, TRBJ1-2 and TRBJ2-5.

Building the TCR beta libraries relied on iRepertoire HTBI primers, and CDR3 regions underwent Arm-PCR. Authors' data handling: Throughout the samples, researchers identified 55 to 65 TRBV and 13 to 15 TRBJ segments. One entry per CDR3 protein results from TCRdb running MiXCR on the multiplex PCR reads. The V and J calls follow TCRdb's processing rather than the paper's. The sample has around 400,000 distinct CDR3 sequences; roughly 10% are singletons. V shed 4 bases and J 4 bases; nucleotides not matched to a gene: 4. The CDR3 totals 14 residues. Germline loops: CDR1 SGHTA, CDR2 FQGTGA. These records were also assigned to another study, of T cells in Graves' hyperthyroidism and ophthalmopathy. According to that study: HTBI primers were used for first-round RT-PCR of the TCR CDR3.

This TCR was recovered from a woman under 30 with Graves disease. The chain has TRBV7-3 and TRBJ1-1; 9 nucleotides agree with TRBD1. Sequenced material: peripheral blood mononuclear cells (PBMCs), taken at new diagnosis, from a patient treated with antithyroid drugs. The CDR3 region has the DNA TGTGCCAGCAGCTCACAGGGGGCTATCACTGAAGCTTTCTTT. Translated, it gives CASSSQGAITEAFF.